A selection of T cell receptor beta chains follows, all from one sample in a study of shared T cell receptors in the human thymus. The protocol was immunoSEQ multiplex PCR, while the TCRdb copy is restricted to in-frame clones and leaves out a portion. The data show hundreds of thousands of clones, more than 75% seen once. The same data also went into a second study, on human thymus T cells.

Material: thymocytes. These receptor sequences come from a boy younger than two with a congenital heart defect. Both conserved end residues are part of each CDR3. Each record gives: J gene, clone size, D gene, V gene, CDR3 DNA, CDR3 protein. The D gene is left open where the match is weak. Where a row states a size, it is once, few, many or the class of an expanded clone; other rows omit it.

>TRBJ1-5|-|-|TRBV28
TGTGCCAGCTTAGCAGGGCCCCCGCCTAATCAGCCCCAGCATTTT
CASLAGPPPNQPQHF
>TRBJ2-2|-|-|TRBV7-2
TGTGCCAGCAGCTTGGGCAGGGATAACACCGGGGAGCTGTTTTTT
CASSLGRDNTGELFF
>TRBJ1-2|-|TRBD1|TRBV29-1
TGCAGCGTCGATCAAAGGACAGGGAGAAACTATGGCTACACCTTC
CSVDQRTGRNYGYTF
>TRBJ1-6|-|TRBD1|TRBV28
TGTGCCAGCAGTACCCCCCCGCCAGGGGGTCTCTATAATTCACCCCTCCACTTT
CASSTPPPGGLYNSPLHF
>TRBJ2-7|-|-|TRBV7-9
TGTGCCAGCAGCCCTATGTACGAGCAGTACTTC
CASSPMYEQYF
>TRBJ2-6|-|TRBD2|TRBV27
TGTGCCAGCAGTTACTTAGGACTAGCGGGAGGTACCTCTGGGGCCAACGTCCTGACTTTC
CASSYLGLAGGTSGANVLTF
>TRBJ2-1|-|-|TRBV15
TGTGCCACCAGCGGGAGGCAGACTACCGAGCAGTTCTTC
CATSGRQTTEQFF
>TRBJ1-1|-|-|TRBV18
TGTGCCAGCTCACTCAGGGGTCGGAACACTGAAGCTTTCTTT
CASSLRGRNTEAFF
>TRBJ1-1|-|TRBD1|TRBV13
TGTGCCAGCAGCTTAGGAGGTGCAGGGGGCGCAAACACTGAAGCTTTCTTT
CASSLGGAGGANTEAFF
>TRBJ1-5|-|-|TRBV18
TGTGCCAGCTCACCACCTAATAGCGCGCGGCCCCAGCATTTT
CASSPPNSARPQHF
>TRBJ2-3|-|TRBD2|TRBV5-4
TGTGCCAGCAGCTGGGGACTAGCGGGGGGTCCAGATACGCAGTATTTT
CASSWGLAGGPDTQYF
>TRBJ2-1|-|-|TRBV11-2
TGTGCCAGCAGCCTCCCCAGGGGGGCCGCCCCCGACCCCAATGAGCAGTTCTTC
CASSLPRGAAPDPNEQFF
>TRBJ2-2|-|TRBD2|TRBV10-2
TGCGCCAGCAGTGAGTCGCGGCGGGAGGGCCGAGGGGACGGGGAGCTGTTTTTT
CASSESRREGRGDGELFF
>TRBJ2-6|-|-|TRBV4-3
TGCGCCAGCAGCCAAGGTTACTCAACCATCTCTGGGGCCAACGTCCTGACTTTC
CASSQGYSTISGANVLTF
>TRBJ2-1|-|-|TRBV6-1
TGTGCCAGCAGTGATTTCGGGGTCTACAATGAGCAGTTCTTC
CASSDFGVYNEQFF
>TRBJ1-1|-|-|TRBV15
TGTGCCACCGGGGGGGGAAGGATGAACACTGAAGCTTTCTTT
CATGGGRMNTEAFF
>TRBJ2-2|-|-|TRBV5-6
TGTGCCAGCACCTCGTTGGCCTGGGCGGAGGGCTGGGGGACCGGGGAGCTGTTTTTT
CASTSLAWAEGWGTGELFF
>TRBJ2-1|few|TRBD1|TRBV23-1
TGCGCCAGCAGTCAAGGGTGGGACAGCTTGGGGCAGTTCTTC
CASSQGWDSLGQFF
>TRBJ2-3|-|-|TRBV28
TGTGCCAGCAAACAAAGCACAGATACGCAGTATTTT
CASKQSTDTQYF
>TRBJ2-7|-|-|TRBV2
TGTGCCAGCAGTCCAGGGTACGAGCAGTACTTC
CASSPGYEQYF
>TRBJ1-1|-|TRBD1|TRBV30
TGTGCCTGGAGTAACCGACAGGGGCGAAGGACTGAAGCTTTCTTT
CAWSNRQGRRTEAFF
>TRBJ1-1|-|-|TRBV4-1
TGCGCCAGCAGCCAAGCGTCCTGGAACACTGAAGCTTTCTTT
CASSQASWNTEAFF
>TRBJ2-7|-|-|TRBV19
TGTGCCAGTAGTATAATGTGGGGCGAGCCCTACGAGCAGTACTTC
CASSIMWGEPYEQYF
>TRBJ2-3|once|-|TRBV30
TGTGCCTGGAGTAATTCGGCGGGGACGCTTAGCACAGATACGCAGTATTTT
CAWSNSAGTLSTDTQYF
>TRBJ1-5|-|-|TRBV6-5
TGTGCCAGCAGTTACTCCCCCTATAGCAATCAGCCCCAGCATTTT
CASSYSPYSNQPQHF
>TRBJ2-1|-|-|TRBV4-1
TGCGCCAGCAGCCAAGATCCAGAAAGCGGCAATGAGCAGTTCTTC
CASSQDPESGNEQFF
>TRBJ2-1|-|-|TRBV4-3
TGCGCCAGCAGCCAAGCGCAGACAATCTACAATGAGCAGTTCTTC
CASSQAQTIYNEQFF
>TRBJ1-2|-|-|TRBV4-1
TGCGCCAGCAGCCAAGGGAAAAGATCCGGGACAAAGAACTATGGCTACACCTTC
CASSQGKRSGTKNYGYTF
>TRBJ1-5|-|TRBD1|TRBV29-1
TGCAGCGTTGGCGACAGGGGGCCCCAGCATTTT
CSVGDRGPQHF
>TRBJ1-2|-|TRBD1|TRBV10-3
TGTGCCATCAGTGAGCCGGGACAGGGGGCATATGGCTACACCTTC
CAISEPGQGAYGYTF
>TRBJ2-7|once|-|TRBV7-9
TGTGCCAGCAGCACAAGCCTTAGGGGTGCCAACGAGCAGTACTTC
CASSTSLRGANEQYF
>TRBJ2-7|-|TRBD1|TRBV7-2
TGTGCCAGCAGCCCCCCCGTGGGGACAGGCTACGAGCAGTACTTC
CASSPPVGTGYEQYF
>TRBJ2-7|few|-|TRBV7-6
TGTGCCAGCAGCTATGTCTGGGGGGTTAATCTAGGAAACGAGCAGTACTTC
CASSYVWGVNLGNEQYF
>TRBJ2-7|few|-|TRBV5-6
TGTGCCAGCAGCTGTGCCCCCTCAGCGACCTACGAGCAGTACTTC
CASSCAPSATYEQYF
>TRBJ2-7|-|TRBD2|TRBV29-1
TGCAGCGTAGTGAGCGGGAGGCCCTTCTACGAGCAGTACTTC
CSVVSGRPFYEQYF
>TRBJ1-2|once|TRBD1|TRBV19
TGTGCCATTCCGGACAGGGGAGGCGGCTACACCTTC
CAIPDRGGGYTF
>TRBJ2-1|once|-|TRBV7-9
TGTGCCAGCAGCTTAGGGAGCCAGAATGAGCAGTTCTTC
CASSLGSQNEQFF